This T cell receptor beta chain was identified in a study of blood T cell repertoires in COVID-19. In the study overall: Some COVID-19 samples were acute and others convalescent; all came from the United States, Italy and Spain.

Trimming stripped 4 bases from V and 3 bases from J, with 16 bases between. Germline CDR1 SEHNR, CDR2 FQNEAQ (reference sequence). The CDR3 has 16 amino acids. Produced via immunoSEQ multiplex PCR; TCRdb's table is partial and in-frame only. Seen here are roughly 250,000 clones, 85% to 90% observed once, and the top ten hold 3.5% to 4.5%. Material: peripheral blood. The sequence was obtained from a woman aged 40 to 50 with acute or convalescent COVID-19. The chain links TRBV7-9 to TRBJ1-3, with D hard to call. CDR3 nucleotide sequence: TGTGCCAGCAGCTCCCAGACTAGTAGGATTGGAAACACCATATATTTT. Translating gives CASSSQTSRIGNTIYF. The full variable domain, in which reference TRBV7-9 and TRBJ1-3 provide the parts outside the CDR3, is DTGVSQNPRHKITKRGQNVTFRCDPISEHNRLYWYRQTLGQGPEFLTYFQNEAQLEKSRLLSDRFSAERPKGSFSTLEIQRTEQGDSAMYLCASSSQTSRIGNTIYFGEGSWLTVV.